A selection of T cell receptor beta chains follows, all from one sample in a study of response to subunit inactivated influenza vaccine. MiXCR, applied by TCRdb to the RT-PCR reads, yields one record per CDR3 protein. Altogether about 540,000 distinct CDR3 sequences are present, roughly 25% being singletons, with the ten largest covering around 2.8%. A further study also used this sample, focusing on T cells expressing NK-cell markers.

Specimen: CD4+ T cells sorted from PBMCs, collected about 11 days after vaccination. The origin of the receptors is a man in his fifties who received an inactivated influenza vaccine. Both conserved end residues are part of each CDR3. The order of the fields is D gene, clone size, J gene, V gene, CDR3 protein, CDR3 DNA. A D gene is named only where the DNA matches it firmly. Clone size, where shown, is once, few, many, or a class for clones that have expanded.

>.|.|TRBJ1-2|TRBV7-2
CASSLNSYGYIF
TGTGCCAGCAGTTTAAATTCGTACGGCTACATCTTC
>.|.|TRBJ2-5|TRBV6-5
CASSYPGAQETQYF
TGTGCCAGCAGTTACCCTGGGGCGCAAGAGACCCAGTACTTC
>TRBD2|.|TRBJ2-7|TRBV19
CASSRGTSGLSSYEQYF
TGTGCCAGTAGCAGGGGGACTAGCGGGTTGAGCTCCTACGAGCAGTACTTC
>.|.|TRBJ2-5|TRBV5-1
CASSLVLVKETQYF
TGCGCCAGCAGCTTGGTGTTAGTCAAAGAGACCCAGTACTTC
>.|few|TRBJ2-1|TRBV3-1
CASSHGLREQFF
TGTGCCAGCAGCCACGGACTGCGAGAGCAGTTCTTC
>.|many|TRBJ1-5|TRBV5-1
CASSLELNQPQHF
TGCGCCAGCAGCTTGGAGTTAAATCAGCCCCAGCATTTT
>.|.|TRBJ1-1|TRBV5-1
CASSLGQVDEAFF
TGCGCCAGCAGCTTGGGTCAGGTAGATGAAGCTTTCTTT
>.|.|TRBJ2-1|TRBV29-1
CSAGTPRYNEQFF
TGCAGCGCCGGGACACCACGCTACAATGAGCAGTTCTTC
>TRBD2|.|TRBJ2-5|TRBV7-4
CASSSLAASGETQYF
TGTGCCAGCAGCTCTCTAGCGGCCTCAGGGGAGACCCAGTACTTC
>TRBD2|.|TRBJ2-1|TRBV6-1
CASSEYGTGGNEQFF
TGTGCCAGCAGTGAATACGGAACGGGAGGGAATGAGCAGTTCTTC
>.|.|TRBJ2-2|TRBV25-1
CASRGTGWTGELFF
TGTGCCAGCAGAGGTACAGGGTGGACCGGGGAGCTGTTTTTT
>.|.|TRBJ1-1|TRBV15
CATSRDYEGGTEAFF
TGTGCCACCAGCAGAGATTATGAGGGTGGAACTGAAGCTTTCTTT
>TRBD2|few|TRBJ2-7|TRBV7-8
CASSLGGTSGSYEQYF
TGTGCCAGCAGCTTAGGGGGGACTAGCGGGAGTTACGAGCAGTACTTC
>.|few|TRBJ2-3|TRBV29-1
CSTLADTQYF
TGCAGCACCCTAGCAGATACGCAGTATTTT
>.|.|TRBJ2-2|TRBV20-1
CSASRRGAEGELFF
TGCAGTGCTTCTCGCCGCGGGGCCGAAGGGGAGCTGTTTTTT